Listed here are 25 T cell receptor beta chains from one sample, sequenced in a study of shared clonotypes between healthy human individuals. The data were produced by immunoSEQ multiplex PCR, yet TCRdb's version contains in-frame clones alone and is incomplete. The sample lists 2 million to 2.5 million clones, just under 95% occurring once. Sequenced: naive CD4+ T cells from PBMCs. This sample's subset: CD45RA+ positively selected. The receptor set was obtained from a man younger than 30 in good health. Some clones in this sample may be carry-over from other donors' samples.

On this clone itself: The sample has other DNA sequences that encode this CDR3 too. The V and J genes are TRBV28 and TRBJ2-7; D tentatively fits TRBD1 or TRBD2 (5 bases each). The V gene's germline CDR1 is MDHEN and CDR2 SYDVKM. The CDR3 extends over 14 amino acids. Trimming left V 6 bases short and J 2 bases short, with 14 bases between. The CDR3 sequence: CASSSTGLTYEQYF. CDR3 DNA sequence: TGTGCCAGCAGCAGTACAGGACTGACCTACGAGCAGTACTTC.

V gene TRBV2 combines with J gene TRBJ2-1, with D perhaps TRBD2 (6 bases). Trimming left V 11 bases short and J 3 bases short, with 29 bases between. CDR1 SNHLY and CDR2 FYNNEI come from the germline V gene. The CDR3 has 18 amino acids. The CDR3 region is CAAGQRGVTRGYYNEQFF. In DNA, the CDR3 is TGTGCCGCTGGGCAGAGAGGGGTCACACGGGGGTACTACAATGAGCAGTTCTTC.

The chain links TRBV19 to TRBJ2-3, with 7 bases lining up with TRBD2. The CDR3 consists of 14 residues. The J segment lost 5 bases and the V segment lost 6 bases, leaving 8 bases of the junction unmatched. The V gene's germline CDR1 is LNHDA and CDR2 SQIVND (reference sequence). CDR3: CASSAQRDGDTQYF. The CDR3 DNA is TGTGCCAGTAGCGCCCAGCGGGATGGAGATACGCAGTATTTT.

The gene calls are TRBV5-1 and TRBJ2-5; D gene uncertain. This CDR3 comprises 14 residues. Germline V gene lookup returns CDR1 SGHRS and CDR2 YFSETQ. Trimming took 0 bases from V and 5 from J, leaving 11 bases between them. The CDR3: CASSLDGLGETQYF. Here the CDR3 DNA reads TGCGCCAGCAGCTTGGATGGGTTAGGGGAGACCCAGTACTTC.

This clone was detected only once. The chain links TRBV19 to TRBJ1-2; possibly TRBD1 for D (5 bases). Germline V gene lookup returns CDR1 LNHDA and CDR2 SQIVND (reference sequence). The CDR3 is made up of 15 amino acids. V dropped 5 bases and J dropped 1 base, with 14 bases sitting between them. Here the CDR3 DNA reads TGTGCCAGTAGTCCTTTTGAAAGGGGTAACTATGGCTACACCTTC. Its translation is CASSPFERGNYGYTF.

The chain recombines TRBV25-1 with TRBJ2-1, with D unresolved. Trimming pared 0 bases from V and 6 bases from J, leaving 12 bases between. The CDR3 length is 15 residues. The germline V gene encodes CDR1 MGHDK and CDR2 SYGVNS. Here the CDR3 reads CASSEYKGGFNEQFF. In DNA form, the CDR3 reads TGTGCCAGCAGTGAATACAAAGGCGGATTCAATGAGCAGTTCTTC.

This clone was picked up one time. This chain joins TRBV6-6 and TRBJ2-5; D call uncertain. The V gene lost 6 bases and the J gene lost 1 base, with 9 bases spanning the gap. From germline, CDR1 is MNHNY and CDR2 SVGAGI (reference sequence). This CDR3 has 13 residues. CDR3 in DNA: TGTGCCAGCAGCGCGACAAGCCAAGAGACCCAGTACTTC. Translated: CASSATSQETQYF.

The genes are TRBV28 and TRBJ1-1, with D hard to call. Per germline, CDR1 MDHEN and CDR2 SYDVKM. This CDR3 contains 14 residues. V was cut by 6 bases and J by 6 bases, with 17 bases left in between. CDR3 nucleotide sequence: TGTGCCAGCAGCCTCCTATCCCATCTGGCTGAAGCTTTCTTT. This translates into CASSLLSHLAEAFF.

This sequence joins TRBV5-1 and TRBJ2-3, with 8 bases matching TRBD1. CDR1 and CDR2 (germline): SGHRS, YFSETQ. V lost 4 bases and J lost 3; bases outside the gene matches: 7. This CDR3 comprises 15 residues. The CDR3 region is CASSRTGQGTDTQYF. In DNA form, the CDR3 reads TGCGCCAGCAGCCGGACAGGGCAGGGGACAGATACGCAGTATTTT.

The chain uses TRBV6-5 and TRBJ2-5; D is perhaps TRBD1 (5 bases). The V end was cut by 5 bases, the J end by 2 bases, with 12 bases between. The germline V gene encodes CDR1 MNHEY and CDR2 SVGAGI. This CDR3 is 14 amino acids long. CDR3 amino acids: CASSPRQIQETQYF. CDR3 nucleotide sequence: TGTGCCAGCAGTCCTAGACAGATTCAAGAGACCCAGTACTTC.

This clone was seen only once. This chain uses TRBV6-5 with TRBJ1-1; D is unclear. Germline assignment: CDR1 MNHEY and CDR2 SVGAGI. The germline V and J ends were trimmed by 6 bases and 0 bases, with 8 bases remaining between them. This CDR3 region has 13 residues. Here the CDR3 reads CASSRDLNTEAFF. The CDR3 region has the DNA TGTGCCAGCAGCCGAGACCTGAACACTGAAGCTTTCTTT.

Comments on this clone: Other nucleotide sequences in the sample specify the same CDR3. V usage is TRBV18 and J usage is TRBJ1-1; D is perhaps TRBD1 (5 bases). The CDR3 length is 15 residues. Germline assignment: CDR1 KGHSH and CDR2 LQKENI. With 3 bases removed from V and 0 bases from J, the gap between germline ends came to 11 bases. The CDR3 DNA is TGTGCCAGCTCACCCCAGGGTATCATGAACACTGAAGCTTTCTTT. Translated: CASSPQGIMNTEAFF.

A single count supports this clone. The chain recombines TRBV27 with TRBJ1-6, with D hard to call. Per germline, CDR1 MNHEY and CDR2 SMNVEV (reference sequence). V was shortened by 4 bases and J by 9 bases, with 16 bases between the two germline ends. The CDR3 totals 15 residues. The DNA of the CDR3 is TGTGCCAGCAGTTCAGGCCTAATCAGCGGTTCACCCCTCCACTTT. The encoded protein is CASSSGLISGSPLHF.

The chain uses TRBV2 and TRBJ1-2; no reliable D call. The germline V gene has CDR1 SNHLY and CDR2 FYNNEI. Trimming removed 2 bases at V and 5 bases at J, with 12 bases between. This CDR3 has 14 amino acids. The DNA for the CDR3 is TGTGCCAGCAGTGAATCGGCGGTGAATTATGGCTACACCTTC. Translated, it gives CASSESAVNYGYTF.

Of note for this clone: This sample includes further DNA sequences coding for the same CDR3. The chain links TRBV19 to TRBJ2-7, with D possibly matching TRBD1 (5 bases). Germline V gene lookup returns CDR1 LNHDA and CDR2 SQIVND (reference sequence). The CDR3 length is 13 residues. V shed 3 bases and J shed 3 bases, with 9 bases lying between them. The CDR3 here is CASSIGQGYEQYF. CDR3 in DNA: TGTGCCAGTAGTATTGGGCAGGGCTACGAGCAGTACTTC.

V and J are TRBV11-2 and TRBJ1-1; 9 nucleotides line up with TRBD1. The V and J ends lost 5 bases and 11 bases, in that order; junction bases with no gene match: 15. Germline-derived CDR1 and CDR2 are SGHAT and FQNNGV. The CDR3 runs to 15 residues. CDR3 sequence (DNA): TGTGCCAGCAGCCAAGACAGGGGGGCGGCAGGCAGGGCTTTCTTT. It is translated as CASSQDRGAAGRAFF.

The rearrangement links TRBV28 to TRBJ2-7, with TRBD2 identical over 7 bases. The CDR3 runs 19 residues. The germline V gene encodes CDR1 MDHEN and CDR2 SYDVKM. Germline trimming cut 5 bases from V and 3 bases from J; bases unmatched to any gene: 22. The CDR3 reads CASSPTGLTSDLPLYEQYF. CDR3 coding DNA: TGTGCCAGCAGTCCCACAGGCCTTACTAGCGACCTCCCCCTCTACGAGCAGTACTTC.

The chain links TRBV18 to TRBJ1-4; 9 nucleotides agree with TRBD1. The CDR3 runs to 19 residues. Germline CDR1 is KGHSH and CDR2 is LQKENI. V shed 1 base, J shed 0 bases, and the junction held 9 bases outside the gene matches. CDR3 DNA sequence: TGTGCCAGCTCACCACGGAAAAACAGGGGGCCGTCAACTAATGAAAAACTGTTTTTT. This codes for CASSPRKNRGPSTNEKLFF.

The genes are TRBV14 and TRBJ2-1; D may be TRBD1 or TRBD2 (5 bases each). V was trimmed by 1 base and J by 4 bases, leaving 14 bases between them. The germline V gene encodes CDR1 SGHDN and CDR2 FVKESK. The CDR3 is made up of 16 amino acids. CDR3 coding DNA: TGTGCCAGCAGCCAAGTTGGGGGAGCCTCGTACAATGAGCAGTTCTTC. It specifies CASSQVGGASYNEQFF.

This clone was picked up a small number of times. The same CDR3 also results from other DNA sequences found in this sample. The chain recombines TRBV7-3 with TRBJ1-1; 7 bases fit TRBD1. Germline V gene lookup returns CDR1 SGHTA and CDR2 FQGTGA. Unmatched junction bases numbered 1, after V lost 0 bases and J lost 3 bases. The CDR3 totals 14 residues. CDR3: CASSLTTGDTEAFF. CDR3 DNA sequence: TGTGCCAGCAGCTTAACAACAGGGGACACTGAAGCTTTCTTT. The whole variable domain, remainder taken from reference TRBV7-3 and TRBJ1-1, is GAGVSQTPSNKVTEKGKYVELRCDPISGHTALYWYRQSLGQGPEFLIYFQGTGAADDSGLPNDRFFAVRPEGSVSTLKIQRTERGDSAVYLCASSLTTGDTEAFFGQGTRLTVV.

The chain is built from TRBV6-5 and TRBJ1-1, with 8 bases fitting TRBD1. Looked up from germline, CDR1 is MNHEY and CDR2 is SVGAGI. With V trimmed by 3 bases and J by 3 bases, 6 bases remained unmatched. The CDR3 consists of 15 residues. The CDR3 sequence: CASSYMGTGHTEAFF. In DNA, the CDR3 is TGTGCCAGCAGTTATATGGGGACAGGTCACACTGAAGCTTTCTTT.

The gene calls are TRBV7-2 and TRBJ1-2; a weak D match, TRBD1 (6 bases). CDR1 SGHTA and CDR2 FQGNSA come from the germline V gene. The CDR3 sequence is 16 residues long. With 2 bases removed from V and 3 bases from J, the gap between germline ends came to 16 bases. CDR3 sequence reads: CASSLSGGEGYYGYTF. CDR3 sequence (DNA): TGTGCCAGCAGCTTATCTGGGGGCGAGGGATACTATGGCTACACCTTC. The full variable domain, in which reference TRBV7-2 and TRBJ1-2 provide the parts outside the CDR3, is GAGVSQSPSNKVTEKGKDVELRCDPISGHTALYWYRQSLGQGLEFLIYFQGNSAPDKSGLPSDRFSAERTGGSVSTLTIQRTQQEDSAVYLCASSLSGGEGYYGYTFGSGTRLTVV.

V is TRBV28 and J is TRBJ2-1, with 12 bases aligning to TRBD2. The CDR3 consists of 15 residues. Germline V gene lookup returns CDR1 MDHEN and CDR2 SYDVKM. J was trimmed by 8 bases and V by 9 bases; bases with no gene match: 11. The CDR3 sequence: CASIQDTSGRYEQFF. The CDR3 nucleotides read TGTGCCAGTATCCAAGATACTAGCGGGAGGTATGAGCAGTTCTTC.

The chain combines TRBV2 with TRBJ1-4, with a possible D match to TRBD1 (5 bases). V was pared by 6 bases and J by 0 bases, with 11 bases between. CDR3 length: 15 residues. Germline loops: CDR1 SNHLY, CDR2 FYNNEI. The CDR3 DNA follows: TGTGCCAGCAGGACCAGGGAAGCAACTAATGAAAAACTGTTTTTT. Its protein is CASRTREATNEKLFF.

The J gene is TRBJ2-6, the V gene TRBV13; D tentatively reads TRBD1 or TRBD2 (5 bases each). Germline CDR1 and CDR2: PRHDT and FYEKMQ (reference sequence). Trimming removed 7 bases from V and 2 bases from J, with 12 bases in between. This CDR3 spans 15 amino acids. Here the CDR3 reads CASNEVGAGANVLTF. CDR3 DNA sequence: TGTGCCAGCAACGAAGTGGGGGCTGGGGCCAACGTCCTGACTTTC.